These 27 T cell receptor beta chains were sequenced from one sample in a study of OX40 agonist ivuxolimab in advanced cancers. Clones were read by immunoSEQ multiplex PCR, and TCRdb kept only the in-frame ones, dropping some. The repertoire holds about 32,000 clones, roughly 89% seen once, with less than 30% in the top ten. Sample: CD4+ or CD8+ T cells sorted from blood, taken in a trial of the OX40 agonist ivuxolimab. Receptors were obtained from an adult with an advanced solid tumor such as melanoma, head and neck, liver or kidney cancer.

The chain couples TRBV6-1 to TRBJ2-3; 13 positions match TRBD2. Germline-derived CDR1 and CDR2 are MNHNS and SASEGT. The CDR3 has 20 amino acids. V trimming: 0 bases; J trimming: 0 bases; junction bases outside the gene matches: 9. CDR3 residues: CASSEAPTGGLAGSTDTQYF. CDR3 sequence (DNA): TGTGCCAGCAGTGAAGCGCCGACAGGGGGACTAGCGGGAAGCACAGATACGCAGTATTTT.

This sequence joins TRBV7-9 and TRBJ2-2, with 8 bases fitting TRBD2. V was clipped by 3 bases and J by 4 bases; unmatched bases: 4. CDR1 is SEHNR and CDR2 is FQNEAQ in the germline V gene (reference sequence). This CDR3 region has 15 residues. CDR3 sequence (DNA): TGTGCCAGCAGCTTGCGGGGGGCCGGCACCGGGGAGCTGTTTTTT. Its protein product is CASSLRGAGTGELFF. The entire variable domain, with the rest obtained from reference TRBV7-9 and TRBJ2-2, is as follows: DTGVSQNPRHKITKRGQNVTFRCDPISEHNRLYWYRQTLGQGPEFLTYFQNEAQLEKSRLLSDRFSAERPKGSFSTLEIQRTEQGDSAMYLCASSLRGAGTGELFFGEGSRLTVL.

The chain carries TRBV11-1 and TRBJ2-7; D call uncertain. Trimming took 5 bases from V and 0 from J, leaving 5 bases between them. The CDR3 runs to 12 residues. Germline V lookup: CDR1 SGHAT, CDR2 FQDESV (reference sequence). CDR3: CASSTDSYEQYF. The CDR3 DNA is TGTGCCAGCAGCACCGACTCCTACGAGCAGTACTTC.

This clone has just a few counts. The chain combines TRBV4-1 with TRBJ1-1; D is unresolved. V lost 6 bases to trimming and J lost 7 bases, with 15 bases between them. The V gene's germline CDR1 is MGHRA and CDR2 YSYEKL. The CDR3 totals 13 residues. The CDR3 region is CASSGINGYEAFF. The CDR3 coding sequence is TGCGCCAGCAGTGGGATCAACGGCTATGAAGCTTTCTTT.

V and J are TRBV18 and TRBJ1-4; no clear D gene. This CDR3 spans 17 amino acids. Trimming cost V 0 bases and J 3 bases, with 14 bases left between them. Per germline, CDR1 KGHSH and CDR2 LQKENI. CDR3 nucleotide sequence: TGTGCCAGCTCACCACCGAGGTCCCGGGTCCCTAATGAAAAACTGTTTTTT. Its protein is CASSPPRSRVPNEKLFF.

The V and J genes are TRBV13 and TRBJ2-1, with TRBD1 identical over 7 bases. CDR3 length: 11 residues. The V segment lost 1 base and the J segment 12 bases; nucleotides outside the gene matches: 0. Germline loops: CDR1 PRHDT, CDR2 FYEKMQ (reference sequence). CDR3 sequence reads: CASSLEGAQFF. In DNA, the CDR3 is TGTGCCAGCAGCTTAGAGGGGGCGCAGTTCTTC.

This chain joins TRBV7-6 and TRBJ1-1, with 7 bases lining up with TRBD1. With V trimmed by 2 bases and J by 4 bases, 7 bases remained unmatched. The CDR3 spans 15 residues. From germline, CDR1 is SGHVS and CDR2 FNYEAQ. CDR3 sequence (DNA): TGTGCCAGCAGCTTATCGCCCGACAGGGTCACTGAAGCTTTCTTT. It is translated as CASSLSPDRVTEAFF.

CDR3 residues: CASSSGQGISTEQFF. DNA of the CDR3: TGTGCCAGCAGTTCGGGACAGGGGATAAGTACTGAGCAGTTCTTC. The chain carries TRBV6-5 and TRBJ2-1; 10 nucleotides align to TRBD1. V lost 4 bases and J lost 9; bases outside the gene matches: 9. Germline CDR1 MNHEY, CDR2 SVGAGI. This CDR3 has 15 amino acids.

There are a few counts of this clone. The chain uses TRBV5-4 and TRBJ2-1; 8 nucleotides align to TRBD1. Germline V gene data show CDR1 as SGHNT and CDR2 as YYREEE (reference sequence). The CDR3 consists of 15 residues. The ends lost 2 bases at V and 7 bases at J; junction bases unmatched: 8. The CDR3: CASSFTQGALNEQFF. In DNA form, the CDR3 reads TGTGCCAGCAGCTTTACTCAGGGGGCATTGAATGAGCAGTTCTTC.

The chain carries TRBV4-1 and TRBJ2-5; TRBD1 might be the D (8 bases). V was trimmed by 3 bases and J by 4 bases, leaving 15 bases between them. Germline V lookup: CDR1 MGHRA, CDR2 YSYEKL. This CDR3 has 15 residues. The CDR3 sequence is CASSHPGGGGETQYF. The DNA of the CDR3 is TGCGCCAGCAGCCATCCAGGGGGCGGGGGAGAGACCCAGTACTTC.

The chain combines TRBV6-5 with TRBJ2-7; D is undetermined. Trimming removed 0 bases from V and 1 base from J, with 7 bases in between. Germline CDR1 is MNHEY and CDR2 is SVGAGI. There are 14 residues in the CDR3. In DNA form, the CDR3 reads TGTGCCAGCAGTTACTCTGGAGCTTCCTACGAGCAGTACTTC. Its protein is CASSYSGASYEQYF.

The chain employs TRBV6-5 and TRBJ2-1; D ambiguous. Germline CDR1 is MNHEY and CDR2 is SVGAGI. The V end was cut by 4 bases, the J end by 0 bases, with 7 bases between. This CDR3 comprises 14 residues. This CDR3 reads CASSSWGSYNEQFF. CDR3 coding DNA: TGTGCCAGCAGTTCCTGGGGCTCCTACAATGAGCAGTTCTTC.

This chain joins TRBV27 and TRBJ1-6; D is possibly TRBD1 (5 bases). Germline V gene lookup returns CDR1 MNHEY and CDR2 SMNVEV (reference sequence). V lost 6 bases and J 7 bases, leaving 16 bases between the germline ends. CDR3 length: 15 residues. The CDR3 loop is CASRYRGYGNSPLHF. The CDR3 nucleotides read TGTGCCAGCAGATACCGGGGGTACGGCAATTCACCCCTCCACTTT.

The rearrangement uses TRBV6-5 and TRBJ2-5; D remains unclear. CDR3 size: 11 residues. Germline lookup yields CDR1 MNHEY and CDR2 SVGAGI. Trimming took 4 bases from V and 1 from J, leaving 1 base between them. Here the CDR3 reads CASSFQETQYF. In nucleotides, the CDR3 is TGTGCCAGCAGTTTCCAAGAGACCCAGTACTTC.

The V and J genes are TRBV28 and TRBJ2-7; 8 bases match TRBD1. The CDR3 covers 15 residues. V dropped 3 bases and J dropped 1; count of bases not matched to a gene: 5. Germline V lookup: CDR1 MDHEN, CDR2 SYDVKM. The CDR3 here is CASSFTDRVSYEQYF. The CDR3 DNA is TGTGCCAGCAGTTTTACGGACAGGGTTTCCTACGAGCAGTACTTC.

The V and J genes are TRBV29-1 and TRBJ1-2; 8 bases are a match to TRBD1. The V and J ends lost 3 bases and 0 bases, in that order; junction bases with no gene match: 6. Germline CDR1 and CDR2: SQVTM and ANQGSEA. This CDR3 is 15 amino acids long. CDR3 sequence (DNA): TGCAGCGTTGAGGGGGACAGGAGAGCTAACTATGGCTACACCTTC. Protein sequence: CSVEGDRRANYGYTF.

CDR3 amino acids: CASSQVGRAGNTIYF. DNA for the CDR3: TGCGCCAGCAGCCAAGTCGGCAGGGCTGGAAACACCATATATTTT. This sequence joins TRBV4-1 and TRBJ1-3; TRBD1 is a possible D gene (5 bases). The CDR3 spans 15 residues. V lost 1 base and J lost 2, with 9 bases in between. Per the germline V gene, CDR1 is MGHRA and CDR2 is YSYEKL.

The rearrangement links TRBV27 to TRBJ2-7; 8 bases fit TRBD2. Germline CDR1 is MNHEY and CDR2 is SMNVEV (reference sequence). Trimming at V came to 5 bases and at J to 9 bases, leaving 3 bases not matched to a gene. This CDR3 has 11 residues. The CDR3 region is CASSNRGGQYF. DNA for the CDR3: TGTGCCAGCAGTAATCGGGGGGGGCAGTACTTC.

The sample holds one count of this clone. This chain connects TRBV6-5 to TRBJ2-1; no clear D. Trimming removed 6 bases from V and 8 bases from J, with 17 bases in between. Germline V gene sequence: CDR1 MNHEY, CDR2 SVGAGI. This CDR3 spans 14 amino acids. In DNA form, the CDR3 reads TGTGCCAGCAGGCGGAAAACCACGGGCGATGAGCAGTTCTTC. It encodes CASRRKTTGDEQFF.

This clone was counted once. J is TRBJ2-7 and V is TRBV4-1; 7 bases are a match to TRBD1. V shed 8 bases, J shed 7 bases, and the junction held 8 bases outside the gene matches. The CDR3 is 12 residues long. Germline V gene lookup returns CDR1 MGHRA and CDR2 YSYEKL. CDR3: CASGPQGNEQYF. The CDR3 region has the DNA TGCGCCAGCGGGCCACAGGGGAATGAGCAGTACTTC.

CDR3 DNA: TGTGCCAGCAGCGTAGTGTCGACAGATACGCAGTATTTT. Residues: CASSVVSTDTQYF. The V call is TRBV9, the J call TRBJ2-3; D not resolved. V dropped 0 bases and J dropped 3 bases, with 5 bases sitting between them. In germline, CDR1 is SGDLS, CDR2 YYNGEE. This CDR3 comprises 13 residues.

The chain uses TRBV27 and TRBJ2-3, with TRBD2 matching over 8 bases. Germline assignment: CDR1 MNHEY and CDR2 SMNVEV (reference sequence). This CDR3 has 14 residues. V lost 6 bases, J lost 4 bases, and 6 bases stayed unmatched. CDR3 sequence (DNA): TGTGCCAGCAGGTTCGGCGGGGGGCCAGATACGCAGTATTTT. Amino acid sequence: CASRFGGGPDTQYF.

This chain links TRBV5-1 with TRBJ1-4; 7 nucleotides match TRBD1. With V trimmed by 4 bases and J by 3 bases, 6 bases remained unmatched. CDR3 length: 15 amino acids. Germline CDR1 reads SGHRS; CDR2 reads YFSETQ. The CDR3 sequence: CASSRRDRSNEKLFF. The CDR3, as DNA: TGCGCCAGCAGCCGCCGGGACAGATCTAATGAAAAACTGTTTTTT.

V and J are TRBV14 and TRBJ2-5; D ambiguous. Germline V gene sequence: CDR1 SGHDN, CDR2 FVKESK. Deletions cut 0 bases from V and 2 bases from J, with 4 bases between. The CDR3 length is 13 residues. CDR3 DNA: TGTGCCAGCAGCCAAGACGGTCAAGAGACCCAGTACTTC. Amino acids: CASSQDGQETQYF.

The chain joins TRBV28 to TRBJ2-2; perhaps D is TRBD1 or TRBD2 (5 bases each). Germline assignment: CDR1 MDHEN and CDR2 SYDVKM. Between the trimmed V and J ends, which lost 10 bases and 4 bases, there was a span of 16 bases. This CDR3 is 14 amino acids long. CDR3 loop: CATLPPGSTGELFF. CDR3 coding DNA: TGTGCCACCCTGCCCCCAGGGAGCACCGGGGAGCTGTTTTTT.

This clone was seen repeatedly, ten times or more. This chain uses TRBV11-3 with TRBJ2-1, with D perhaps matching TRBD1 or TRBD2 (6 bases each). CDR1 and CDR2 from the germline V gene are SGHNT and YENEEA. The CDR3 is 17 amino acids. The V and J ends lost 5 bases and 0 bases respectively, with 17 bases between them. CDR3 amino acids: CASSISLGGSSYNEQFF. DNA for the CDR3: TGTGCCAGCAGCATTTCTCTAGGGGGGAGCTCCTACAATGAGCAGTTCTTC.

The chain combines TRBV7-8 with TRBJ2-7; unclear D gene. Germline-derived CDR1 and CDR2 are SGHVS and FQNEAQ. The CDR3 loop spans 14 amino acids. Trimming shortened V by 7 bases and J by 1 base, and 14 bases separated the two germline ends. CDR3 sequence (DNA): TGTGCCAGCAACGTGCCGGGCCCTTCCTACGAGCAGTACTTC. This translates into CASNVPGPSYEQYF.